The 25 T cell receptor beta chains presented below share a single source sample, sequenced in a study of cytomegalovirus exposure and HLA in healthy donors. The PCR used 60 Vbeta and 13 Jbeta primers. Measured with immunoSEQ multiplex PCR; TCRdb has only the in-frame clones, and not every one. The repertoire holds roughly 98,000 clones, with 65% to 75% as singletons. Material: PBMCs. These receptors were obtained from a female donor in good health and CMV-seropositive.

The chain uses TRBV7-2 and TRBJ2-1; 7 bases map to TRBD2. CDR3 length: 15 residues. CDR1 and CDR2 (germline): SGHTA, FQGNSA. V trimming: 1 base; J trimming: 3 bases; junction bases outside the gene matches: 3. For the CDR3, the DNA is TGTGCCAGCAGCTTAGAGCGGGGTTACTACAATGAGCAGTTCTTC. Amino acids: CASSLERGYYNEQFF.

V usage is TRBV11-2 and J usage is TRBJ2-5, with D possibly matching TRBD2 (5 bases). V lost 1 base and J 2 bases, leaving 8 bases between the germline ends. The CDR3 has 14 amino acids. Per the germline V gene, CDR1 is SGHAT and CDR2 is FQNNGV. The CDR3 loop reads CASSLGGSQETQYF. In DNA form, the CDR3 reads TGTGCCAGCAGCTTAGGCGGGTCTCAAGAGACCCAGTACTTC. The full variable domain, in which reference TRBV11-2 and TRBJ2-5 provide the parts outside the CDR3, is EAGVAQSPRYKIIEKRQSVAFWCNPISGHATLYWYQQILGQGPKLLIQFQNNGVVDDSQLPKDRFSAERLKGVDSTLKIQPAKLEDSAVYLCASSLGGSQETQYFGPGTRLLVL.

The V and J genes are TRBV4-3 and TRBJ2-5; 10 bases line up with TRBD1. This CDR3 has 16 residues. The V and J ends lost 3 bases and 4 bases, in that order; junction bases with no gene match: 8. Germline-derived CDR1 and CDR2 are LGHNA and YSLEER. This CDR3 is CASSQTWTGGGETQYF. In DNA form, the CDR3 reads TGCGCCAGCAGCCAGACTTGGACAGGGGGGGGAGAGACCCAGTACTTC.

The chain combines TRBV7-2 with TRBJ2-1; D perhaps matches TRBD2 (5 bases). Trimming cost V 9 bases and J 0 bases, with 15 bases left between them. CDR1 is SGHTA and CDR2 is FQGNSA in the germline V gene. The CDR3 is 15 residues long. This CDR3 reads CASKAAEASYNEQFF. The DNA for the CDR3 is TGTGCCAGTAAGGCGGCGGAGGCCTCCTACAATGAGCAGTTCTTC.

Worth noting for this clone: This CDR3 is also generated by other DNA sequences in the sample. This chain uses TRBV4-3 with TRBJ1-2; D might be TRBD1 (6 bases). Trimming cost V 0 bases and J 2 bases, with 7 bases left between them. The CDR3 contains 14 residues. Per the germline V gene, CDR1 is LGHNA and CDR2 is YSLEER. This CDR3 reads CASSQDRGNYGYTF. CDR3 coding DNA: TGCGCCAGCAGCCAAGACAGGGGAAACTATGGCTACACCTTC.

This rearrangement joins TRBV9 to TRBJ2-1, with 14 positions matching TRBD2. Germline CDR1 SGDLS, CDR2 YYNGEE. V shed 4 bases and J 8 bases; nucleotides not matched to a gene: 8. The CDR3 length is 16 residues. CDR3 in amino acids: CASSPRGTSGGDEQFF. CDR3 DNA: TGTGCCAGCAGCCCGCGGGGGACTAGCGGGGGAGATGAGCAGTTCTTC.

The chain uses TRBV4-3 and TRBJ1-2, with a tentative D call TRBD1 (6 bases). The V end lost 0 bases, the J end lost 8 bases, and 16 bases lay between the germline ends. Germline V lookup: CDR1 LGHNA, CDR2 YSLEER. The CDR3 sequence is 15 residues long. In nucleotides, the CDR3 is TGCGCCAGCAGCCAAGATGGGACGACAGGCACGGGCTACACCTTC. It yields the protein CASSQDGTTGTGYTF.

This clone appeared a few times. CDR3 region: CASSPGTAYSYEQYF. The CDR3, as DNA: TGTGCCAGCAGCCCGGGGACAGCTTACTCCTACGAGCAGTACTTC. V usage is TRBV7-6 and J usage is TRBJ2-7, with 7 bases aligning to TRBD1. Germline CDR1 SGHVS, CDR2 FNYEAQ. The CDR3 loop spans 15 amino acids. J was trimmed by 0 bases and V by 5 bases; bases with no gene match: 7.

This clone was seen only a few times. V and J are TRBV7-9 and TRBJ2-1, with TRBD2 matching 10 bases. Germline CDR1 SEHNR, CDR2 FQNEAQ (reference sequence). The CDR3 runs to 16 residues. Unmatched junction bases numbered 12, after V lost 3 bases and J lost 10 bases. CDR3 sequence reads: CASSFSRSAGGPEQFF. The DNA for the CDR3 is TGTGCCAGCAGCTTTTCCCGGTCAGCGGGAGGGCCGGAGCAGTTCTTC.

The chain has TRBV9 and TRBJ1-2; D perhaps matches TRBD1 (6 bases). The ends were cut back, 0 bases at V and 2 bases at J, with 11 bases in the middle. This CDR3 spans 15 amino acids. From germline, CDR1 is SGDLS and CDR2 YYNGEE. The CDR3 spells CASSVDGRGNYGYTF. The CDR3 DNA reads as TGTGCCAGCAGCGTAGACGGGAGGGGGAACTATGGCTACACCTTC.

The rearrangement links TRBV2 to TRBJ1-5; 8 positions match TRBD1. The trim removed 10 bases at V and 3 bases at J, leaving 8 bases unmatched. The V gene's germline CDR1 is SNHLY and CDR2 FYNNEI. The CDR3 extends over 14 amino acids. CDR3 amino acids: CAKGEDRDNQPQHF. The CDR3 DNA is TGTGCCAAGGGCGAGGACAGGGACAATCAGCCCCAGCATTTT.

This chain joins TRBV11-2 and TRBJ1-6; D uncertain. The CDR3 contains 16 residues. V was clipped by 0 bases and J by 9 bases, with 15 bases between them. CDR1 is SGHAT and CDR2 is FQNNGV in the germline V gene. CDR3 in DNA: TGTGCCAGCAGCTTAGATCGGGTGACTAGAGGTTCACCCCTCCACTTT. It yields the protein CASSLDRVTRGSPLHF.

CDR3 coding DNA: TGTGCCAGCAGCCGATTAATACCGGGACAGGGCGTCGACGAGCAGTACTTC. This translates into CASSRLIPGQGVDEQYF. The chain couples TRBV14 to TRBJ2-7; 9 bases align to TRBD1. Looked up from germline, CDR1 is SGHDN and CDR2 is FVKESK. After removal of 4 bases from V and 5 bases from J, the junction contained 15 bases not matched to a gene. The CDR3 spans 17 residues. The whole variable domain, remainder taken from reference TRBV14 and TRBJ2-7, is EAGVTQFPSHSVIEKGQTVTLRCDPISGHDNLYWYRRVMGKEIKFLLHFVKESKQDESGMPNNRFLAERTGGTYSTLKVQPAELEDSGVYFCASSRLIPGQGVDEQYFGPGTRLTVT.

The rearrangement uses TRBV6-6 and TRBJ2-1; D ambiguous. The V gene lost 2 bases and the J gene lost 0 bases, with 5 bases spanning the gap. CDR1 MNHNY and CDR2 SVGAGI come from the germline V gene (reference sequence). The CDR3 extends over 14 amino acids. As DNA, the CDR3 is TGTGCCAGCAGTTACGGCAGCTCCTACAATGAGCAGTTCTTC. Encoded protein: CASSYGSSYNEQFF.

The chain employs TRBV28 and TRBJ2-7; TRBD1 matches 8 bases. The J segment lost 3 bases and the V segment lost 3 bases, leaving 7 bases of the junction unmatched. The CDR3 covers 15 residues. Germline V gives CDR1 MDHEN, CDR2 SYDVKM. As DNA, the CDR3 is TGTGCCAGCAGTTTTGGGGGGACAGGTGACTACGAGCAGTACTTC. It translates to CASSFGGTGDYEQYF.

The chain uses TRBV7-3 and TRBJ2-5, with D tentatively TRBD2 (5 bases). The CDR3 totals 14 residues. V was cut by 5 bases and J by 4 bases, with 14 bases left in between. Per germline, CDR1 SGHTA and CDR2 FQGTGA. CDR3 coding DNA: TGTGCCAGCAGCCCCGGAGGAGCACCAGAGACCCAGTACTTC. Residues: CASSPGGAPETQYF.

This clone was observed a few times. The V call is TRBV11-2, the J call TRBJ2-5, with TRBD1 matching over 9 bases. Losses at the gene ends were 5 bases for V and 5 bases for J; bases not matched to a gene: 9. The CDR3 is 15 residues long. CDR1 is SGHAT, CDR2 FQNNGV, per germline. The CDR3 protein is CASSRRDRVYETQYF. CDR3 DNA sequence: TGTGCCAGCAGCCGCCGGGACAGGGTTTATGAGACCCAGTACTTC.

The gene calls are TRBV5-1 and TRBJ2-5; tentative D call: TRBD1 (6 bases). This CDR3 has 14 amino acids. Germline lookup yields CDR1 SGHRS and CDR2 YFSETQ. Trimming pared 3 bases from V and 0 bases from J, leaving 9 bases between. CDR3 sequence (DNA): TGCGCCAGCAGCTACGGGACACACCAAGAGACCCAGTACTTC. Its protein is CASSYGTHQETQYF.

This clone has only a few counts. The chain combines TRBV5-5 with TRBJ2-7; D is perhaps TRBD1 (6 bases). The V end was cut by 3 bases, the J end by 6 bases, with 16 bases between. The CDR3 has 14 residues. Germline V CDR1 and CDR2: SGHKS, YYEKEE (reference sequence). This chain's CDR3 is CASSSVTGPSEQYF. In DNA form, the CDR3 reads TGTGCCAGCAGCTCAGTGACAGGACCTAGCGAGCAGTACTTC.

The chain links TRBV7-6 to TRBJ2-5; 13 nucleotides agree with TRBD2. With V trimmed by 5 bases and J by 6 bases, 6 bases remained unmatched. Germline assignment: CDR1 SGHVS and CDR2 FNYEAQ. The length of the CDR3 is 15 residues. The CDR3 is CASSPGLAGRQTQYF. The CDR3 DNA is TGTGCCAGCAGCCCGGGACTAGCGGGGAGGCAGACCCAGTACTTC.

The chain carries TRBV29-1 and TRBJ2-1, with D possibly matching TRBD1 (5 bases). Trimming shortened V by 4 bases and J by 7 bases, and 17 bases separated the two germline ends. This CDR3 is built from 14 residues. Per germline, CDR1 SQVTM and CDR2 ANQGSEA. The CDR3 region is CSVGQGIQRNEQFF. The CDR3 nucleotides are TGCAGCGTTGGGCAGGGCATTCAAAGGAATGAGCAGTTCTTC.

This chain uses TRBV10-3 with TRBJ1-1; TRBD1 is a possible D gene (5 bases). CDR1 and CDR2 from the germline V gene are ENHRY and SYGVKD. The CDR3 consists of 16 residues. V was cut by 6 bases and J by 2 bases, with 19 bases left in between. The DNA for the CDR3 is TGTGCCATCAGCGCGGGGGACCCTACCCTTAACACTGAAGCTTTCTTT. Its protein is CAISAGDPTLNTEAFF.

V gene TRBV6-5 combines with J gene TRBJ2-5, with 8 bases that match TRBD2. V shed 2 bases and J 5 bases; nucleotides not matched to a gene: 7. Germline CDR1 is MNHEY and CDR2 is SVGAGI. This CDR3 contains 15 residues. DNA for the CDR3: TGTGCCAGCAGTTACGGCGGGGGGACCGAGGAGACCCAGTACTTC. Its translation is CASSYGGGTEETQYF.

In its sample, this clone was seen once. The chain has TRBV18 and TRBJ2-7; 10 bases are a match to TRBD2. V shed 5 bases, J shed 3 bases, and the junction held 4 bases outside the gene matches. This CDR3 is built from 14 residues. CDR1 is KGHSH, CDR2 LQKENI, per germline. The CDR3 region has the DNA TGTGCCAGCTCAACCGGGACTAGCGTCTACGAGCAGTACTTC. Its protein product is CASSTGTSVYEQYF.

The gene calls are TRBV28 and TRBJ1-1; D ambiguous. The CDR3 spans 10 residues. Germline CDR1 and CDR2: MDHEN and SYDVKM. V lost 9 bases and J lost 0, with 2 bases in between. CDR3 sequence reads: CASMNTEAFF. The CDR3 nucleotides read TGTGCCAGTATGAACACTGAAGCTTTCTTT. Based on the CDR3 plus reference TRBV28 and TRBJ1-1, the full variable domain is DVKVTQSSRYLVKRTGEKVFLECVQDMDHENMFWYRQDPGLGLRLIYFSYDVKMKEKGDIPEGYSVSREKKERFSLILESASTNQTSMYLCASMNTEAFFGQGTRLTVV.